This TCR beta chain was retrieved from a study of glioma-infiltrating T cells. This clonotype was counted ten times or more. Its matching antigen is unknown. From germline, CDR1 is MNHNS and CDR2 SASEGT. The trim removed 6 bases at V and 4 bases at J, leaving 9 bases unmatched. The CDR3 has 15 residues. TCR alpha and beta CDR3 regions were amplified from RNA using iRepertoire nested multiplex PCR. TCRdb itself ran the multiplex PCR reads through MiXCR, one entry per CDR3 protein. This table holds over 90,000 distinct CDR3 sequences, about 30% found once. Study results and limitations: Gliomas, especially low-grade, showed above-expected tissue-blood divergence; non-neoplastic patients showed below.

Sequencing was carried out using glioma tissue, nonneoplastic brain tissue, or PBMCs (not recorded which). This chain uses TRBV6-1 with TRBJ1-3, with 7 bases fitting TRBD1. The clonotype was recovered from a human donor with low-grade glioma or glioblastoma, undergoing nonglioma brain surgery, or in good health (not recorded which). CDR3 protein: CASSPPGQRGNTIYF. In nucleotides, the CDR3 is TGTGCCAGCAGCCCTCCGGGACAGCGGGGAAACACCATATATTTT.